This TCR beta chain was captured in a study of CD8+CD57+ T cells in acquired aplastic anemia (dated by TCRdb to about 2018). Regarding the study in general: On average, sorted CD4+ and CD8+ cells yielded roughly 3.4 ug of extracted DNA, with a range of about 0.17 to 27.4 ug.

Remarks on this clonotype: Its binding antigen is unknown. There are no base qualities to consult, and no much larger clone falls within one base.

In the study, sorted CD4+ and CD8+ blood T cells from patients with severe aplastic anemia and from healthy subjects underwent deep sequencing of TCR repertoires. Ficoll-Paque density gradient centrifugation was used to isolate peripheral blood mononuclear cells. Before DNA extraction, CD4+ and CD8+ T cells were sorted with FACS or magnetic beads. Genomic DNA was used as template for profiling of TCR beta VDJ combinations and CDR3 sequences. An Illumina HiSeq 2000 was the platform used for TCR repertoire sequencing. In the authors' own workflow: Repertoire assessment relied on Simpson's diversity index, CDR3 size and DJ length profiles, and TRBV/TRBJ rearrangement plots. Whichever DNA sequence was most abundant in the deep sequencing data was defined as the immunodominant clone. CDR3 amino acid sequences were checked for sharing between subjects and were compared against published repertoires and the VDJdb database. Clones were called with MiXCR by TCRdb after fastp trimmed the public reads at Q25, and only in-frame beta chains were retained. Entries are consolidated by CDR3 protein sequence, retaining the most common genes and DNA. Clone size and V and J calls follow TCRdb, not the original study. The sample includes hundreds of thousands of distinct CDR3 sequences, with roughly half observed a single time. Roughly 8% of the sample is held by the ten biggest clonotypes.

Results and caveats for the whole study, not just this receptor: Between patients and healthy controls, no significant difference in CD8+ Simpson's diversity was found (P=0.060). Although roughly 29 CD8+ CDR3 sequences were shared by patients and controls, these sequences appeared highly expressed in patients and within the immunodominant clones of patients.

Sequences were obtained from sorted CD4+, CD8+, or CD8+CD57+ T cells (not recorded which) from PBMCs. The receptor comes from a human donor with severe aplastic anemia or a healthy control (not recorded which).

The CDR3 region has the sequence CAISDRGENGYTF. Here is the DNA: TGTGCCATCAGCGACAGGGGAGAGAATGGCTACACCTTC. This receptor chain uses TRBV10-3 and TRBJ1-2; 8 bases in between match TRBD1. V and J are trimmed by 6 bases and 6 bases, and the gene matches miss 6 bases of the junction. Looking up the germline V gene yields CDR1 ENHRY and CDR2 SYGVKD. Spanning cysteine to phenylalanine, the CDR3 consists of 13 amino acids. Only the CDR3 portion is preserved as DNA: 39 bases, with reading frame beginning at the first base.